The present entry profiles one T cell receptor (beta chain) with its context. The repertoire was sequenced with immunoSEQ multiplex PCR; TCRdb's copy has only in-frame clones and lacks some. In the table there are tens of thousands of clones, roughly 84% of which are singletons. These data are taken from a study of OX40 agonist ivuxolimab in advanced cancers. The receptor was derived from an adult with an advanced solid tumor such as melanoma, head and neck, liver or kidney cancer. This sample comprised CD4+ or CD8+ T cells sorted from blood, obtained in a trial of the OX40 agonist ivuxolimab.

The DNA for the CDR3 is TGTGCCAGCAGTTCCGCCATAGAGGGATACAATGAGCAGTTCTTC. Amino acids: CASSSAIEGYNEQFF. This sequence joins TRBV27 and TRBJ2-1, with D perhaps matching TRBD2 (5 bases). The V end lost 4 bases, the J end lost 4 bases, and 14 bases lay between the germline ends. CDR1 and CDR2 from the germline V gene are MNHEY and SMNVEV (reference sequence). The CDR3 runs 15 residues.